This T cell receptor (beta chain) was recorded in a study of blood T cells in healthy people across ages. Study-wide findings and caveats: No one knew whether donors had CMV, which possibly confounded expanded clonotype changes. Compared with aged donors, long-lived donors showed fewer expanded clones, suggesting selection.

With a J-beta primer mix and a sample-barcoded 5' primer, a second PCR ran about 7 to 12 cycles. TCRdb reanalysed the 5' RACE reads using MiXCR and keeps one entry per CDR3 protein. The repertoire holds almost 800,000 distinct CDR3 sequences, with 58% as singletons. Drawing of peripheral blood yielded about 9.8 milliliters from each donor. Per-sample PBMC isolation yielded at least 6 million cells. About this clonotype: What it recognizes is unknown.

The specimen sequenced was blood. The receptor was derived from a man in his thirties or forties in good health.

The CDR3, as DNA: TGCGCCACTTCCTTTGGTCTACTAGCGGCTGGCGATGAGCAGTACTTC. Translating it yields CATSFGLLAAGDEQYF. V usage is TRBV5-1 and J usage is TRBJ2-7, with TRBD2 matching over 8 bases. Unmatched junction bases numbered 21, after V lost 9 bases and J lost 7 bases. The CDR3 covers 16 residues. Germline CDR1 reads SGHRS; CDR2 reads YFSETQ.